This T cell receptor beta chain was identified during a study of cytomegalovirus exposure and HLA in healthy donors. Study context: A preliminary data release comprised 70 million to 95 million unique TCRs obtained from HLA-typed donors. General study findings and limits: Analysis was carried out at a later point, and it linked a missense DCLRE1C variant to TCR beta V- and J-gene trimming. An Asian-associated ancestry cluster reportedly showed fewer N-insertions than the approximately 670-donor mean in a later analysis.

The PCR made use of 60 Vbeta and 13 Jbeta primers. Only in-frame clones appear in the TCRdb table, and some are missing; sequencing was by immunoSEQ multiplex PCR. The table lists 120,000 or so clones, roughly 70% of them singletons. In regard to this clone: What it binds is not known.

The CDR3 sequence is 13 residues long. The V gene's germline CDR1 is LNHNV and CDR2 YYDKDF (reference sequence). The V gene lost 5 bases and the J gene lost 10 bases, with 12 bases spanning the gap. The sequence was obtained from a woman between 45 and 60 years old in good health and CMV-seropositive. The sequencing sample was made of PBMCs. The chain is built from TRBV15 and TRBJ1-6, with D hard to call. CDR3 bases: TGTGCCACCAGCGAGGCGGGGATATCACCCCTCCACTTT. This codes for CATSEAGISPLHF.